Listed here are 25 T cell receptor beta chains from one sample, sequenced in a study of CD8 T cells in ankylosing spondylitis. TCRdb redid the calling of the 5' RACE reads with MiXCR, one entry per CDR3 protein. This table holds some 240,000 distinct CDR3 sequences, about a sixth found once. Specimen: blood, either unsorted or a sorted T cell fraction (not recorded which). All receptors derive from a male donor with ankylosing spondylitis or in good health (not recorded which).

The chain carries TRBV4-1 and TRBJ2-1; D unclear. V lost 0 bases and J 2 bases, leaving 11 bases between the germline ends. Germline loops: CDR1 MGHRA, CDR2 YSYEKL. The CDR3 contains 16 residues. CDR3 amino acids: CASSQDMERAYNEQFF. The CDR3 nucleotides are TGCGCCAGCAGCCAAGATATGGAACGGGCCTACAATGAGCAGTTCTTC.

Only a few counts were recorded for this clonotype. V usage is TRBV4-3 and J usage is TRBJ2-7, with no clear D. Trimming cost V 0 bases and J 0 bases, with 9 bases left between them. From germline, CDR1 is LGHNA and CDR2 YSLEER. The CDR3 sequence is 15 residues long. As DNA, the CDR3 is TGCGCCAGCAGCCAAGAGAACGAGATCTCCTACGAGCAGTACTTC. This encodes CASSQENEISYEQYF.

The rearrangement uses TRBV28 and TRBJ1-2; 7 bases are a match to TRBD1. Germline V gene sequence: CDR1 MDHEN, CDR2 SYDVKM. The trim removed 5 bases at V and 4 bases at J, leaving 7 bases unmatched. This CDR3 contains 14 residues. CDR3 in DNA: TGTGCCAGCAGTGCGAGGGGGCGCGCCTATGGCTACACCTTC. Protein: CASSARGRAYGYTF.

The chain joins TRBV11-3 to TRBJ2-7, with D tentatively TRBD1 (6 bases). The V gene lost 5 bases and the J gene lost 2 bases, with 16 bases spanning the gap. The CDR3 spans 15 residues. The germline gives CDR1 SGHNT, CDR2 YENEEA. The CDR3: CASSQGSGTTYEQYF. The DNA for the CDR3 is TGTGCCAGCAGCCAGGGGAGTGGGACAACCTACGAGCAGTACTTC. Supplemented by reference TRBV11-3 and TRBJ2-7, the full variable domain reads EAGVVQSPRYKIIEKKQPVAFWCNPISGHNTLYWYLQNLGQGPELLIRYENEEAVDDSQLPKDRFSAERLKGVDSTLKIQPAELGDSAVYLCASSQGSGTTYEQYFGPGTRLTVT.

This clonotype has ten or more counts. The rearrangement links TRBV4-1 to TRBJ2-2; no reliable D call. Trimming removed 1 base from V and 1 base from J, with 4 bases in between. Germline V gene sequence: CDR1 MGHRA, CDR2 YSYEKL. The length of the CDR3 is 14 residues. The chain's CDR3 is CASSQGQNTGELFF. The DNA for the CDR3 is TGCGCCAGCAGCCAAGGCCAGAACACCGGGGAGCTGTTTTTT.

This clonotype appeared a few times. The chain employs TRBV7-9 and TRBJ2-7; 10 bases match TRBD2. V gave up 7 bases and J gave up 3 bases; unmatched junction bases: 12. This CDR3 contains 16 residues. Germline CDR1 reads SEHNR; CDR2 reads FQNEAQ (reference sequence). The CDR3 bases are TGTGCCAGCACCACAGTTGGGGCTAGCGGGAGCTACGAGCAGTACTTC. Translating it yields CASTTVGASGSYEQYF.

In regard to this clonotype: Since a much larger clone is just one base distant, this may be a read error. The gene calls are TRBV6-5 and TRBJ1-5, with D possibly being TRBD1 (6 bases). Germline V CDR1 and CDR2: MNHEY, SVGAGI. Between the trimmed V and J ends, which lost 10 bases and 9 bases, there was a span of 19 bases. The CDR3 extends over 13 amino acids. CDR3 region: CATRYRDQRPQHF. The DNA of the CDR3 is TGTGCCACCAGGTACAGGGATCAGCGGCCCCAGCATTTT.

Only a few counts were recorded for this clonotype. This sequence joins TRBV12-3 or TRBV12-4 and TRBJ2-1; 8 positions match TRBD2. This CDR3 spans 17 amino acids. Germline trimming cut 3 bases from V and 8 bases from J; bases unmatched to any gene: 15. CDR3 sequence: CASSFPLVSGSSDEQFF. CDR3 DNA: TGTGCCAGCAGTTTCCCGTTGGTGAGCGGGAGCTCCGATGAGCAGTTCTTC.

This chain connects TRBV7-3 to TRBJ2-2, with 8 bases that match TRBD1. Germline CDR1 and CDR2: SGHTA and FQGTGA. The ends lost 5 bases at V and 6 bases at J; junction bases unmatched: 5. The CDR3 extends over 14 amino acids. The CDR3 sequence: CASSPSGGPGELFF. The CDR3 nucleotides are TGTGCCAGCAGCCCCTCAGGGGGCCCCGGGGAGCTGTTTTTT.

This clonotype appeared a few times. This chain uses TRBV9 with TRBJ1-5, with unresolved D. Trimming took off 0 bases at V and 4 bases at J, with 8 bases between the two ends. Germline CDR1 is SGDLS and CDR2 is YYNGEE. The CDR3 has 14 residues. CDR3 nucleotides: TGTGCCAGCAGCGTAGAGGGAGAAAATCAGCCCCAGCATTTT. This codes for CASSVEGENQPQHF.

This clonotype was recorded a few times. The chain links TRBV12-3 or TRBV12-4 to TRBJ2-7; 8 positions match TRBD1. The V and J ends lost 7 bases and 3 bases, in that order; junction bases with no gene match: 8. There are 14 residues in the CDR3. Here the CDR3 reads CASNDDRGLYEQYF. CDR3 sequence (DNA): TGTGCCAGCAACGATGACAGGGGTCTCTACGAGCAGTACTTC.

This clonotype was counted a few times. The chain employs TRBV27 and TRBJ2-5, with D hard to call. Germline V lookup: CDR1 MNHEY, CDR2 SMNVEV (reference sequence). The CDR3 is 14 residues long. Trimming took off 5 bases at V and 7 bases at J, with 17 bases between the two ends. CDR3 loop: CASSPSTDRGTQYF. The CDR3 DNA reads TGTGCCAGCAGTCCCTCCACGGATCGAGGGACCCAGTACTTC.

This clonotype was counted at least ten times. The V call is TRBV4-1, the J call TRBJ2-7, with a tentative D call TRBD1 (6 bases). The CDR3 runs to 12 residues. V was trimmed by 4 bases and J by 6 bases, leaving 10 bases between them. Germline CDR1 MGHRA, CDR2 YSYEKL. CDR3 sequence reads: CASSPQGVEQYF. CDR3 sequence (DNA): TGCGCCAGCAGCCCACAGGGCGTCGAGCAGTACTTC.

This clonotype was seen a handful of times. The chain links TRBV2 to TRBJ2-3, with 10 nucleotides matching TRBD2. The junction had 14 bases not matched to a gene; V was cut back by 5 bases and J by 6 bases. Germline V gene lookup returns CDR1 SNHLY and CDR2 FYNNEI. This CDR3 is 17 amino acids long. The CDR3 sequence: CASSNVAGGTFLDTQYF. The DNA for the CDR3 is TGTGCCAGCAGTAATGTAGCGGGAGGTACTTTTTTGGATACGCAGTATTTT. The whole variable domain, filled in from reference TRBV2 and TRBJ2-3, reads EPEVTQTPSHQVTQMGQEVILRCVPISNHLYFYWYRQILGQKVEFLVSFYNNEISEKSEIFDDQFSVERPDGSNFTLKIRSTKLEDSAMYFCASSNVAGGTFLDTQYFGPGTRLTVL.

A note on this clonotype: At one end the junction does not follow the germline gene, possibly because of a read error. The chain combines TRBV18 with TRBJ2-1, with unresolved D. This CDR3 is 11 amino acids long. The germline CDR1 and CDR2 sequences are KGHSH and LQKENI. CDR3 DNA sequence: TGTGCCAGCTCACCAGTTCTAGAATTAGTCTTC. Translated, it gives CASSPVLELVF.

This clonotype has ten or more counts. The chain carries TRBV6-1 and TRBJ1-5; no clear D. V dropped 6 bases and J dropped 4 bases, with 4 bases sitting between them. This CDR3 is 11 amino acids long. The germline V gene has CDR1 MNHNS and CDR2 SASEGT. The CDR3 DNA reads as TGTGCCAGCAGGGGAAATCAGCCCCAGCATTTT. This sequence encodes CASRGNQPQHF.

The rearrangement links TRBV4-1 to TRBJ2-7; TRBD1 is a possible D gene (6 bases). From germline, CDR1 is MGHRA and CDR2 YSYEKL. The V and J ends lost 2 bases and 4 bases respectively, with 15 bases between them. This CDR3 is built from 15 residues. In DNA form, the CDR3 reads TGCGCCAGCAGCCAACGAACAGGGACGGTTTACGAGCAGTACTTC. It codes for CASSQRTGTVYEQYF.

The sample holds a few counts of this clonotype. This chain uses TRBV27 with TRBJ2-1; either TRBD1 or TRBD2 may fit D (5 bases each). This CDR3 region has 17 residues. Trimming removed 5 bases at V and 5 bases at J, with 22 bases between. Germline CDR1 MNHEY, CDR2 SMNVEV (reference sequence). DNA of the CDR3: TGTGCCAGCAGTCCCCCTCCCTGGGGGAGCGAGGACAATGAGCAGTTCTTC. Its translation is CASSPPPWGSEDNEQFF.

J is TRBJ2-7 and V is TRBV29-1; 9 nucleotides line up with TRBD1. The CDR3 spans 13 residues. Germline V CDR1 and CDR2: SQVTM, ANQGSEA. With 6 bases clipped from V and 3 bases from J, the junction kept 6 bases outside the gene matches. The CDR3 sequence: CSVPGTGRYEQYF. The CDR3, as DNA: TGCAGCGTGCCCGGGACAGGGCGCTACGAGCAGTACTTC.

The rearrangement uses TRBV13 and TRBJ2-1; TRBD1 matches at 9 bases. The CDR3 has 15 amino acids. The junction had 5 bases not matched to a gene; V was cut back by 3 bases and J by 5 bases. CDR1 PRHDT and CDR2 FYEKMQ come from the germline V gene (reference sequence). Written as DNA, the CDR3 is TGTGCCAGCAGCTTTTCGACAGGGGGGGACAATGAGCAGTTCTTC. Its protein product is CASSFSTGGDNEQFF.

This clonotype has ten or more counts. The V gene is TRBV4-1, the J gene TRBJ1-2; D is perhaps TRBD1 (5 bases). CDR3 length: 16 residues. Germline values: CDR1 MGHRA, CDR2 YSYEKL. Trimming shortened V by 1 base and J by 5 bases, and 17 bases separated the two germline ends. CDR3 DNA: TGCGCCAGCAGCCAAGTCCCCACCGGGACCACATATGGCTACACCTTC. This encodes CASSQVPTGTTYGYTF.

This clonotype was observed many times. This CDR3 reads CASSPDRGQETQYF. The CDR3 coding sequence is TGTGCCAGCTCCCCGGACAGGGGCCAAGAGACCCAGTACTTC. This chain links TRBV18 with TRBJ2-5, with 9 bases matching TRBD1. Germline V CDR1 and CDR2: KGHSH, LQKENI. J lost 1 base, V lost 6 bases, and 3 bases had no gene match. The length of the CDR3 is 14 residues.

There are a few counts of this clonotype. The DNA of the CDR3 is TGCGCCAGCAGCCAAGATCGGCTAGCGGGAAACAATGAGCAGTTCTTC. This translates into CASSQDRLAGNNEQFF. J is TRBJ2-1 and V is TRBV4-1, with 9 positions matching TRBD2. CDR3 length equals 16 residues. With V trimmed by 0 bases and J by 5 bases, 5 bases remained unmatched. Germline-derived CDR1 and CDR2 are MGHRA and YSYEKL.

The CDR3 nucleotides are TGTGCCACCTCAGGGATGAACACTGAAGCTTTCTTT. It translates to CATSGMNTEAFF. V is TRBV11-2 and J is TRBJ1-1; D is perhaps TRBD1 (5 bases). CDR1 and CDR2 from the germline V gene are SGHAT and FQNNGV. V lost 10 bases, J lost 0 bases, and 9 bases lay in between. The CDR3 covers 12 residues.

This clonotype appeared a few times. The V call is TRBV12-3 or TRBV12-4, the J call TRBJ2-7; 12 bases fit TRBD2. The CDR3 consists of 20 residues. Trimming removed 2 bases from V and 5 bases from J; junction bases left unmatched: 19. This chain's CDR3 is CASSLSQSLKGLAGWNEQYF. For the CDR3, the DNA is TGTGCCAGCAGTTTATCTCAGAGTTTGAAAGGACTAGCGGGATGGAACGAGCAGTACTTC.